This is a list of T cell receptor beta chains from one sample in a study of cytomegalovirus exposure and HLA in healthy donors. Measured with immunoSEQ multiplex PCR; TCRdb has only the in-frame clones, and not every one. The data show about 130,000 clones, with about 90% seen just once and 1.4% held by the top ten. The material sequenced was PBMCs. The receptors shown here come from a man aged 30 to 39 in good health and CMV-seronegative. Each CDR3 is given with its conserved first and last residue. The D gene is left open where the match is weak. Not every row has a clone size; where given, it reads once, few, many or a size class.

CDR3: CASSSTGFTDTQYF; DNA: TGTGCCAGCAGTTCGACAGGGTTCACAGATACGCAGTATTTT; J: TRBJ2-3; D: TRBD1; V: TRBV27; size: -
CDR3: CALGSSGGLYGYTF; DNA: TGTGCCCTGGGATCCTCAGGGGGTCTCTATGGCTACACCTTC; J: TRBJ1-2; D: TRBD1; V: TRBV30; size: few
CDR3: CASSWRMEQYF; DNA: TGTGCCAGCAGCTGGCGGATGGAGCAGTACTTC; J: TRBJ2-7; D: -; V: TRBV5-6; size: -
CDR3: CSVVLVEREGNEQFF; DNA: TGCAGCGTTGTCTTGGTTGAGCGGGAAGGCAATGAGCAGTTCTTC; J: TRBJ2-1; D: TRBD2; V: TRBV29-1; size: once
CDR3: CASSDFGGGTDEQFF; DNA: TGTGCCAGCAGTGACTTCGGGGGGGGAACCGATGAGCAGTTCTTC; J: TRBJ2-1; D: TRBD2; V: TRBV6-4; size: -
CDR3: CASSLYVDRVIDFSYEQYF; DNA: TGTGCCAGCAGCTTATACGTCGACAGGGTAATTGACTTCTCCTACGAGCAGTACTTC; J: TRBJ2-7; D: TRBD1; V: TRBV7-2; size: -
CDR3: CASKGDYNEQFF; DNA: TGTGCCAGTAAGGGGGACTACAATGAGCAGTTCTTC; J: TRBJ2-1; D: -; V: TRBV9; size: once
CDR3: CASQDRNTEAFF; DNA: TGCGCCAGCCAGGACAGGAACACTGAAGCTTTCTTT; J: TRBJ1-1; D: -; V: TRBV10-1; size: -
CDR3: CASSQVTGMGGYTF; DNA: TGCGCCAGCAGCCAAGTCACAGGGATGGGAGGCTACACCTTC; J: TRBJ1-2; D: -; V: TRBV4-1; size: few
CDR3: CASSQATGPGNTIYF; DNA: TGCGCCAGCAGCCAAGCGACAGGGCCAGGAAACACCATATATTTT; J: TRBJ1-3; D: TRBD1; V: TRBV4-3; size: -
CDR3: CASSFATSGQETQYF; DNA: TGTGCCAGCAGCTTTGCGACTAGCGGACAAGAGACCCAGTACTTC; J: TRBJ2-5; D: TRBD2; V: TRBV7-2; size: -
CDR3: CASSQEVPGAAGELFF; DNA: TGCGCCAGCAGCCAAGAAGTCCCCGGTGCTGCCGGGGAGCTGTTTTTT; J: TRBJ2-2; D: -; V: TRBV4-3; size: few
CDR3: CASSLGDSSYEQYF; DNA: TGTGCCAGCAGCTTGGGGGACAGCTCCTACGAGCAGTACTTC; J: TRBJ2-7; D: TRBD1; V: TRBV5-5; size: -
CDR3: CASSLGDRGYEQYF; DNA: TGTGCCAGCAGCTTAGGGGACAGGGGTTACGAGCAGTACTTC; J: TRBJ2-7; D: TRBD1; V: TRBV11-2; size: -
CDR3: CASSRSLGGGNEQYF; DNA: TGCGCCAGCAGCAGAAGTCTGGGGGGAGGCAACGAGCAGTACTTC; J: TRBJ2-7; D: -; V: TRBV4-1; size: few
CDR3: CASSTNPAGEEETQYF; DNA: TGTGCCAGCTCAACGAATCCAGCGGGAGAAGAAGAGACCCAGTACTTC; J: TRBJ2-5; D: TRBD2; V: TRBV18; size: -
CDR3: CSVEQMFNEQFF; DNA: TGCAGCGTTGAACAGATGTTCAATGAGCAGTTCTTC; J: TRBJ2-1; D: -; V: TRBV29-1; size: -
CDR3: CASSLGLAANNEQFF; DNA: TGTGCCAGCAGCCTGGGACTAGCGGCGAACAATGAGCAGTTCTTC; J: TRBJ2-1; D: TRBD2; V: TRBV6-5; size: few
CDR3: CASSLSTGYSGNTIYF; DNA: TGTGCCAGCAGTTTATCGACAGGGTATTCTGGAAACACCATATATTTT; J: TRBJ1-3; D: TRBD1; V: TRBV27; size: -
CDR3: CASSYAYDTNTEAFF; DNA: TGTGCCAGCAGTTACGCCTACGACACAAACACTGAAGCTTTCTTT; J: TRBJ1-1; D: -; V: TRBV6-6; size: -
CDR3: CASSPPSGASYEQYF; DNA: TGCGCCAGCAGCCCCCCTAGCGGAGCCTCCTACGAGCAGTACTTC; J: TRBJ2-7; D: TRBD2; V: TRBV5-1; size: -
CDR3: CASETSDSPLETQYF; DNA: TGTGCCAGCGAAACTAGCGACTCCCCTTTAGAGACCCAGTACTTC; J: TRBJ2-5; D: TRBD2; V: TRBV2; size: -
CDR3: CASSYPTTGVNNEQFF; DNA: TGTGCCAGCAGTTACCCTACGACAGGGGTAAACAATGAGCAGTTCTTC; J: TRBJ2-1; D: TRBD1; V: TRBV6-5; size: -
CDR3: CASSRTGSTDTQYF; DNA: TGTGCCAGCAGCCGGACAGGGTCCACAGATACGCAGTATTTT; J: TRBJ2-3; D: TRBD1; V: TRBV6-6; size: -
CDR3: CASSPDGQGEGYTF; DNA: TGCGCCAGCAGCCCCGACGGACAGGGCGAGGGCTACACCTTC; J: TRBJ1-2; D: TRBD1; V: TRBV5-1; size: -
CDR3: CASSNPGRETQYF; DNA: TGTGCCAGCAGTAATCCAGGGCGAGAGACCCAGTACTTC; J: TRBJ2-5; D: -; V: TRBV6-1; size: -